Listed below are T cell receptor beta chains from one sample, sequenced in a study of T and B cells in COVID-19 patients. TCRdb re-derived calls from the multiplex PCR reads in MiXCR, one entry per CDR3 protein. The sample lists about 11,000 distinct CDR3 sequences; roughly 30% were seen once. The sample consisted of blood. The receptors come from a human donor who had recovered from COVID-19. The CDR3 runs from the conserved cysteine through the conserved F or W. The D gene is left open where the match is weak. The size entry is marked missing in some rows and otherwise reads once, few, many or a size class.

d_call j_call clone_size v_call cdr3_nt cdr3_aa
- TRBJ1-4 once TRBV7-2 TGTGCCAGCAGCCCCGACAGAGGAGAAAAACTGTTTTTT CASSPDRGEKLFF
TRBD2 TRBJ2-3 few TRBV11-1 TGTGCCAGCAGCTCCACTAGCGGAGCCAGGTATTTT CASSSTSGARYF
TRBD2 TRBJ2-3 many TRBV6-5 TGTGCCAGCAGCCGCCCGACTAGCGGGGCCCAGCCGGGGATCCAGTATTTT CASSRPTSGAQPGIQYF
TRBD1 TRBJ2-3 - TRBV5-6 TGTGCCAGCAGCCAGGGACAGGTCCGGACAGATACGCAGTATTTT CASSQGQVRTDTQYF
- TRBJ1-1 few TRBV27 TGTGCCAGCAGCTCGGTCAGGGTGGGCCCTGAAGCTTTCTTT CASSSVRVGPEAFF
- TRBJ1-1 many TRBV19 TGTGCCAGTAGTATCGGATCTGCTGTCACGTTGGAGAACACTGAAGCTTTCTTT CASSIGSAVTLENTEAFF
- TRBJ1-1 few TRBV15 TGTGCCACCAGCAGAGGTGGAGGAGAGAACACTGAAGCTTTCTTT CATSRGGGENTEAFF
- TRBJ1-3 - TRBV24-1 TGTGCCAGGGGCATGGGGGACGGTTACTCTGGAAACACCATATATTTT CARGMGDGYSGNTIYF
- TRBJ2-7 - TRBV24-1 TGTGCCACCAGCTCAGGGTCCTACGAGCAGTACTTC CATSSGSYEQYF
TRBD1 TRBJ2-3 - TRBV18 TGTGCCAGCTTCGGGACAGCCACAGATACGCAGTATTTT CASFGTATDTQYF
TRBD2 TRBJ2-1 - TRBV20-1 TGCAGTGCTGGCTCCACTAGCGGGATGCGCAATGAGCAGTTCTTC CSAGSTSGMRNEQFF
TRBD1 TRBJ1-5 many TRBV29-1 TGCAGCGTTGAAGGTTTCCCGGGACAGGGTGATCAGCCCCAGCATTTT CSVEGFPGQGDQPQHF
- TRBJ1-5 - TRBV6-5 TGTGCCAGCGGGGGCGACAGATATAGCAATCAGCCCCAGCATTTT CASGGDRYSNQPQHF
- TRBJ1-1 - TRBV30 TGTGCCTGGAGCCCCGGGACGAACACTGAAGCTTTCTTT CAWSPGTNTEAFF
- TRBJ1-1 - TRBV5-6 TGTGCCAGCAGCTTGGCCTCATTGGTTGAGGAAGCTTTCTTT CASSLASLVEEAFF
- TRBJ2-1 medium-sized TRBV27 TGTGCCAGCAGCTTATCGAAGAATGAGCAGTTCTTC CASSLSKNEQFF
TRBD2 TRBJ2-1 few TRBV6-1 TGTGCCAGCAGTTTTAGCGTTATTAGACTAGCGGGAGGTGGATTCTTC CASSFSVIRLAGGGFF
TRBD1 TRBJ1-4 many TRBV19 TGTGCCAGTAGTACGCGGACAGGGGGGAGAACTAATGAAAAACTGTTTTTT CASSTRTGGRTNEKLFF
- TRBJ2-3 medium-sized TRBV18 TGTGCCAGCTCACCACAAGAGGGTAGCACAGATACGCAGTATTTT CASSPQEGSTDTQYF
TRBD1 TRBJ2-7 medium-sized TRBV6-5 TGTGCCAGCAGCCTACAGGGGGCACCCGAGCAGTACTTC CASSLQGAPEQYF
- TRBJ2-3 medium-sized TRBV6-6 TGTGCCAGCAGTTACGGGGACACAGATACGCAGTATTTT CASSYGDTDTQYF
TRBD1 TRBJ2-7 few TRBV24-1 TGTGCCACCAGTGAGACCGGGACAGAGTCCTACGAGCAGTACTTC CATSETGTESYEQYF
TRBD2 TRBJ2-1 few TRBV27 TGTGCCAGCAGTTCCACCATAGGTTCGATAGCGGGAGGAAGGGTCCGCAATGAGCAGTTCTTC CASSSTIGSIAGGRVRNEQFF
- TRBJ2-1 few TRBV6-1 TGTGCCAGCACCGTTCCGCCGTCCAATGAGCAGTTCTTC CASTVPPSNEQFF
- TRBJ2-1 many TRBV27 TGTGCCAGCAGTTCCGGGTCGGTGAATGAGCAGTTCTTC CASSSGSVNEQFF
TRBD2 TRBJ2-1 - TRBV6-5 TGTGCCAGCAGTGGGGGGGGACTAGCGCACAATGAGCAGTTCTTT CASSGGGLAHNEQFF
TRBD1 TRBJ1-2 - TRBV10-3 TGTGCCATCAGTGAGTCCCATTTTCTGACAGGGGGAGCGAACTATGGCTACACCTTC CAISESHFLTGGANYGYTF
TRBD1 TRBJ2-3 few TRBV2 TGTGCCAGCATGGACAGGGTTAGCACAGATACGCAGTATTTT CASMDRVSTDTQYF
- TRBJ2-1 - TRBV11-2 TGTGCCAGCAATCGGCTAGCGAATGAGCAGTTCTTC CASNRLANEQFF
TRBD2 TRBJ2-7 medium-sized TRBV29-1 TGCAGCGTGCGGACTAGCGGGGACGAGCAGTACTTC CSVRTSGDEQYF
TRBD2 TRBJ2-1 few TRBV10-3 TGTGCCATCAGTGAGCCCCATAGCGGGTACAATGAGCAGTTCTTC CAISEPHSGYNEQFF
- TRBJ2-7 few TRBV6-5 TGTGCCAGCAGTGACTTGTACGAGCAGTACTTC CASSDLYEQYF
TRBD2 TRBJ2-7 - TRBV6-5 TGTGCCAGCAGTTACAAGGGCGGGGGTTACGAGCAGTACTTC CASSYKGGGYEQYF
- TRBJ2-1 medium-sized TRBV19 TGTGCCAGTAGTATAGCGGGTTCCTACAATGAGCAGTTCTTC CASSIAGSYNEQFF
- TRBJ2-1 - TRBV30 TGTGCCTGGAGTGTAATTGGCGGGACCTCCTACAATGAGCAGTTCTTC CAWSVIGGTSYNEQFF
TRBD2 TRBJ2-3 - TRBV19 TGTGCCAGTAGTACCGGGACTAGCGGGAGTACTACGCAGTATTTT CASSTGTSGSTTQYF
- TRBJ1-5 - TRBV6-2/TRBV6-3 TGTGCCAGCAGTTTCCTAAAGAATCAGCCCCAGCATTTT CASSFLKNQPQHF
TRBD1 TRBJ1-5 - TRBV15 TGTGCCACCAGCAACCGATGGGGATGGGACAGCCCGGACAATTCCAATCAGCCCCAGCATTTT CATSNRWGWDSPDNSNQPQHF
TRBD2 TRBJ2-5 - TRBV19 TGTGCCAGTAGACCCACCAGCGGGAGGGCCGCGGGAGAGACCCAGTACTTC CASRPTSGRAAGETQYF
- TRBJ2-3 - TRBV5-4 TGTGCCACAAAAACCCCGGGAGTCCCAGATACGCAGTATTTT CATKTPGVPDTQYF
- TRBJ2-1 - TRBV11-1 TGTGCCAGCAGGGACGGGCAGGGGATTTTCGGGTACAATGAGCAGTTCTTC CASRDGQGIFGYNEQFF
- TRBJ1-2 - TRBV6-6 TGTGCCAGCAGTTACTCCAGCAGGCCTGGTGGCTACACCTTC CASSYSSRPGGYTF
TRBD2 TRBJ2-1 few TRBV7-2 TGTGCCAGCAGCTTAGGAACTAGCGCCAATGAGCAGTTCTTC CASSLGTSANEQFF
TRBD1 TRBJ2-2 - TRBV6-5 TGTGCCAGCAGCCAAGATCAGGGGGCCAACGGGGAGCTGTTTTTT CASSQDQGANGELFF
- TRBJ2-3 many TRBV5-6 TGTGCCAGCAGCCGGGGATTGGGTGCGGCTAGTTTGGATACGCAGTATTTT CASSRGLGAASLDTQYF
- TRBJ1-2 many TRBV19 TGTGCCAGTAGGGTGCAGGAGGGGTATGGCTACACCTTC CASRVQEGYGYTF
- TRBJ2-2 medium-sized TRBV19 TGTGCCAGTACCTCGGAGGCCTGGAACACCGGGGAGCTGTTTTTT CASTSEAWNTGELFF
TRBD2 TRBJ2-1 - TRBV29-1 TGCAGCGTTGAAGGACTAGCGGGAGGCAATGAGCAGTTCTTC CSVEGLAGGNEQFF
TRBD2 TRBJ2-2 medium-sized TRBV19 TGTGCCAGTAGTAGGGGCGGGAGGAACACCGGGGAGCTGTTTTTT CASSRGGRNTGELFF
- TRBJ2-1 medium-sized TRBV12-3/TRBV12-4 TGTGCCAGCAGTTTAGCTACGAACTACAATGAGCAGTTCTTC CASSLATNYNEQFF
- TRBJ2-3 few TRBV6-1 TGTGCCAGCAGTGAATTGGGAGCCTACACAGATACGCAGTATTTT CASSELGAYTDTQYF
TRBD1 TRBJ1-2 many TRBV29-1 TGCAGCGTCGAGGACAGGAGGTATGGCTACACCTTC CSVEDRRYGYTF
- TRBJ2-7 - TRBV6-5 TGTGCCAGCAGTGTGGGACACCTCTCCTACGAGCAGTACTTC CASSVGHLSYEQYF
- TRBJ1-3 once TRBV28 TGTGCCAGCAGTCGAGAATACACCATATATTTT CASSREYTIYF